Listed below are T cell receptor beta chains from one sample, sequenced in a study of Ad26.COV2.S vaccination and SARS-CoV-2 variants. TCRdb keeps only in-frame clones here, not all; method: immunoSEQ multiplex PCR. The table shows hundreds of thousands of clones, with roughly 89% occurring only once. Sample: peripheral blood, taken in a trial of Ad26.COV2.S vaccine versus placebo. The source of these receptors is a person aged 18-65 years who received the Ad26.COV2.S COVID-19 vaccine or a placebo. The CDR3 runs from the conserved cysteine through the conserved F or W. Fields, in order: clone size, D gene, V gene, J gene, CDR3 length, CDR3 protein, CDR3 DNA. A D gene is named only where the DNA matches it firmly. Only some rows state a clone size, as once, few, many or a class for expanded clones.

>-|-|TRBV13|TRBJ1-2|16
CASSRRGTKIYYGYTF
TGTGCCAGCAGCAGAAGGGGCACTAAAATCTACTATGGCTACACCTTC
>-|TRBD2|TRBV7-2|TRBJ2-3|16
CASSTTGTSGTDTQYF
TGTGCCAGCAGTACCACCGGGACTAGCGGCACAGATACGCAGTATTTT
>-|TRBD1|TRBV7-9|TRBJ1-1|14
CASSDRTGFTEAFF
TGTGCCAGCAGCGATCGGACAGGGTTCACTGAAGCTTTCTTT
>once|TRBD2|TRBV24-1|TRBJ2-2|16
CATSHSVAGIAGELFF
TGTGCCACCAGCCATAGCGTAGCGGGAATCGCCGGGGAGCTGTTTTTT
>-|-|TRBV2|TRBJ2-7|12
CASSDGYGEQYF
TGTGCCAGCAGTGACGGGTACGGGGAGCAGTACTTC
>-|TRBD1|TRBV9|TRBJ1-6|15
CASSGGTDYNSPLHF
TGTGCCAGCAGCGGGGGGACAGATTATAATTCACCCCTCCACTTT
>-|-|TRBV3-1/TRBV3-2|TRBJ1-1|16
CASSQGFSMVNTEAFF
TGTGCCAGCAGCCAGGGGTTTTCCATGGTGAACACTGAAGCTTTCTTT
>-|TRBD2|TRBV7-7|TRBJ2-1|16
CASSQTSGGPGGEQFF
TGTGCTAGCAGTCAGACTAGCGGGGGCCCCGGAGGAGAGCAGTTCTTC
>-|-|TRBV18|TRBJ1-1|16
CASSPRLGASDTEAFF
TGTGCCAGCTCACCAAGACTGGGGGCGTCTGACACTGAAGCTTTCTTT
>-|-|TRBV5-1|TRBJ2-7|14
CASSLGSGREKQYF
TGCGCCAGCAGCTTGGGTTCTGGACGGGAGAAGCAGTACTTC
>-|TRBD1|TRBV27|TRBJ2-3|16
CASSLGIGTGTDTQYF
TGTGCCAGCAGTTTAGGAATCGGGACAGGGACAGATACGCAGTATTTT
>once|TRBD1|TRBV7-2|TRBJ2-6|16
CASSSGGASGANVLTF
TGTGCCAGCAGCTCAGGGGGCGCTTCTGGGGCCAACGTCCTGACTTTC
>-|-|TRBV6-2/TRBV6-3|TRBJ1-6|15
CASSRDEVYNSPLHF
TGTGCCAGCAGTAGGGACGAGGTGTATAATTCACCCCTCCACTTT
>-|TRBD1|TRBV5-1|TRBJ2-7|15
CASSPTGGSSYEQYF
TGCGCCAGCAGCCCCACAGGGGGCTCCTCCTACGAGCAGTACTTC
>-|-|TRBV2|TRBJ2-5|14
CASSGTIGGETQYF
TGTGCCAGCAGTGGGACTATTGGAGGGGAGACCCAGTACTTC
>-|-|TRBV27|TRBJ1-5|16
CASSLYGRGGNQPQHF
TGTGCCAGCAGTTTATATGGCAGGGGAGGTAATCAGCCCCAGCATTTT
>-|-|TRBV4-3|TRBJ1-2|15
CASSQDETANYGYTF
TGCGCCAGCAGCCAAGATGAAACAGCCAACTATGGCTACACCTTC
>-|TRBD2|TRBV4-2|TRBJ2-2|18
CASSQDAMRGMNTGELFF
TGTGCCAGCAGCCAAGATGCCATGCGGGGGATGAACACCGGGGAGCTGTTTTTT
>-|-|TRBV10-3|TRBJ2-1|14
CAISEGRVDNEQFF
TGTGCCATCAGCGAGGGACGCGTGGACAATGAGCAGTTCTTC
>-|TRBD1|TRBV14|TRBJ1-5|14
CASSRTGSNQPQHF
TGTGCCAGCAGCCGGACAGGGTCGAATCAGCCCCAGCATTTT
>-|-|TRBV19|TRBJ1-1|14
CASSIALENTEAFF
TGTGCCAGTAGTATAGCATTAGAGAACACTGAAGCTTTCTTT
>once|-|TRBV4-1|TRBJ1-4|17
CASSQVPALGVGEKLFF
TGCGCCAGCAGCCAAGTCCCGGCGTTAGGGGTCGGTGAAAAACTGTTTTTT
>-|TRBD1|TRBV27|TRBJ1-5|14
CASRLQGYDQPQHF
TGTGCCAGCAGATTACAGGGGTACGATCAGCCCCAGCATTTT
>-|-|TRBV7-2|TRBJ2-5|16
CASSLVSGAGEETQYF
TGTGCCAGCAGCTTAGTGTCAGGGGCTGGTGAAGAGACCCAGTACTTC
>-|TRBD1|TRBV6-5|TRBJ1-2|14
CASTRDSANYGYTF
TGTGCCAGCACACGGGACAGCGCTAACTATGGCTACACCTTC
>few|-|TRBV2|TRBJ1-2|9
CASSPSYTF
TGTGCCAGTTCCCCCTCCTACACCTTC
>-|-|TRBV4-1|TRBJ1-1|14
CASSQEGQALEAFF
TGCGCCAGCAGCCAAGAAGGTCAGGCCCTTGAAGCTTTCTTT
>-|TRBD1|TRBV25-1|TRBJ1-4|14
CASSGDRTGYRLFF
TGTGCCAGCAGTGGGGACAGGACCGGGTATAGACTGTTTTTT